This section outlines one TCR beta chain sequence together with its context. The source of the sample is a study of PD-1 blockade in classical Hodgkin lymphoma. Time point described: cycle 4 day 1 (C4D1), after five to seven weeks of nivolumab. Following autologous stem cell transplantation, relapse occurred in every patient, and exposure to brentuximab vedotin varied. Thawed PBMCs were the source of CD8+ T cells, obtained through magnetic negative selection. The data were produced by immunoSEQ multiplex PCR, yet TCRdb's version contains in-frame clones alone and is incomplete. Among about 20,000 clones listed, 88% were seen once. Between the trimmed V and J ends, which lost 4 bases and 3 bases, there was a span of 13 bases. This CDR3 comprises 14 residues. In germline, CDR1 is MGHDK, CDR2 SYGVNS.

This receptor was identified in a human donor with classical Hodgkin lymphoma. The chain employs TRBV25-1 and TRBJ2-7, with a possible D match to TRBD1 (5 bases). This specimen was CD8+ T cells from blood, taken before the fourth cycle of nivolumab. The CDR3 here is CASSGQGAIYEQYF. CDR3 in DNA: TGTGCCAGCAGTGGTCAGGGTGCAATCTACGAGCAGTACTTC.